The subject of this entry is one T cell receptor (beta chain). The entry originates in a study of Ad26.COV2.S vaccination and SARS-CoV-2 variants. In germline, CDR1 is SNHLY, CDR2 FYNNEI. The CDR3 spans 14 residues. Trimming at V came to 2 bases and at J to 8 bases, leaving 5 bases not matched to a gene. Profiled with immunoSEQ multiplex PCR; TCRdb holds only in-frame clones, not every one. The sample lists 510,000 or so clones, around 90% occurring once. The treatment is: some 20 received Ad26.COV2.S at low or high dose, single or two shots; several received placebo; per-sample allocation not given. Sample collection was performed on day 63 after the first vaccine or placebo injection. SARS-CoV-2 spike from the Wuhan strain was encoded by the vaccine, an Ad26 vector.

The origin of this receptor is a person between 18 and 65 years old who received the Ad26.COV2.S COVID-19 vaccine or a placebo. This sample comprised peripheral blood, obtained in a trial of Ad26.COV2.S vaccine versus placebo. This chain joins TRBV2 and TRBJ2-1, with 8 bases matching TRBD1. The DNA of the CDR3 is TGTGCCAGCAGTGAACAGGGGGCGATCGATGAGCAGTTCTTC. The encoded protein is CASSEQGAIDEQFF.